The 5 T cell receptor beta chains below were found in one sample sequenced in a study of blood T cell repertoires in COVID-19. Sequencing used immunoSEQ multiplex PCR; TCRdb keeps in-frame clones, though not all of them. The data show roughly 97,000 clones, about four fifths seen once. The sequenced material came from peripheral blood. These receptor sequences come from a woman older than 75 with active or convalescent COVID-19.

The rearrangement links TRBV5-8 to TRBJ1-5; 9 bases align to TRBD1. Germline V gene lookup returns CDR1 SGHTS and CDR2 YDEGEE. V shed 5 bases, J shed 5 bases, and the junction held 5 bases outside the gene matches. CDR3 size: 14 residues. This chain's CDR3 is CASSFDRGYQPQHF. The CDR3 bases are TGTGCCAGCAGTTTCGACAGGGGGTATCAGCCCCAGCATTTT.

The CDR3 nucleotides read TGTGCCAGCGTCCAGAGGGACAATGAGCAGTTCTTC. Its protein is CASVQRDNEQFF. The V call is TRBV6-9, the J call TRBJ2-1, with D possibly matching TRBD2 (5 bases). Germline CDR1 reads MNHGY; CDR2 reads SVAAGI. The CDR3 is made up of 12 amino acids. V lost 8 bases and J lost 5, with 10 bases in between.

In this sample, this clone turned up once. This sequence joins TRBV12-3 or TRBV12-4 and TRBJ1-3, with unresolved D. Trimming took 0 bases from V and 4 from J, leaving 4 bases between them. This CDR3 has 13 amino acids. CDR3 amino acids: CASSLAGGNTIYF. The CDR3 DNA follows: TGTGCCAGCAGTTTAGCCGGGGGAAACACCATATATTTT.

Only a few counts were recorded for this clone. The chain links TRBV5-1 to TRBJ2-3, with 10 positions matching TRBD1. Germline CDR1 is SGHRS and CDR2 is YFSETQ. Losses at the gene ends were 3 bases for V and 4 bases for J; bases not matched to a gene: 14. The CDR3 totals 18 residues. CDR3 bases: TGCGCCAGCAGCTCGAAGACCGGGACAGGGGTAGGTCCAGATACGCAGTATTTT. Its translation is CASSSKTGTGVGPDTQYF.

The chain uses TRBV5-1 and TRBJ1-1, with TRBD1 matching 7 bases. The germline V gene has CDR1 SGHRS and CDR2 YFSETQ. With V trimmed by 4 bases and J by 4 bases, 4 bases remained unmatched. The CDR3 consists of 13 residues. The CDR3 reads CASSLTGFTEAFF. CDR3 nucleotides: TGCGCCAGCAGCCTGACAGGGTTCACTGAAGCTTTCTTT. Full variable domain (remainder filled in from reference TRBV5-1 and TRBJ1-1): KAGVTQTPRYLIKTRGQQVTLSCSPISGHRSVSWYQQTPGQGLQFLFEYFSETQRNKGNFPGRFSGRQFSNSRSEMNVSTLELGDSALYLCASSLTGFTEAFFGQGTRLTVV.